This is a list of T cell receptor beta chains from one sample in a study of blood T cell repertoires in COVID-19. Using immunoSEQ multiplex PCR, the repertoire was profiled, and TCRdb retains in-frame clones only, with some absent. The sample yields roughly 440,000 clones, approximately 88% seen once. The sequencing input was peripheral blood. The origin of the receptors is a woman in her forties or fifties with COVID-19, enrolled during active disease. Both conserved end residues are part of each CDR3. D genes are given only for firm matches. Size tells how often a clone was seen (once, few, many) or the class of an expanded clone, and some rows leave it out.

>TRBD1|TRBV30|TRBJ1-1|.
CAWSHRGSTEAFF
TGTGCCTGGAGTCACAGGGGAAGCACTGAAGCTTTCTTT
>TRBD1|TRBV5-1|TRBJ1-2|.
CASSPGQGAWGYTF
TGCGCCAGCAGCCCCGGACAGGGAGCCTGGGGCTACACCTTC
>TRBD1|TRBV5-1|TRBJ1-1|.
CASSLQGTNTEAFF
TGCGCCAGCAGCCTACAGGGGACGAACACTGAAGCTTTCTTT
>TRBD1|TRBV5-1|TRBJ1-1|.
CASSGQGEGDTEAFF
TGCGCCAGCAGCGGACAGGGTGAGGGGGACACTGAAGCTTTCTTT
>.|TRBV6-5|TRBJ2-1|.
CASSTGPAGYNEQFF
TGTGCCAGCAGTACCGGGCCCGCGGGCTACAATGAGCAGTTCTTC
>TRBD2|TRBV4-2|TRBJ2-3|.
CASSQAGTSGGPYF
TGTGCCAGCAGCCAAGCGGGGACTAGCGGGGGACCGTATTTT
>.|TRBV5-6|TRBJ2-7|.
CASSFWTAPYEQYF
TGTGCCAGCAGCTTTTGGACAGCACCCTACGAGCAGTACTTC
>.|TRBV7-9|TRBJ1-6|.
CASSDSSYNSPLHF
TGTGCCAGCAGCGACAGCTCCTATAATTCACCCCTCCACTTT
>.|TRBV12-3/TRBV12-4|TRBJ1-1|.
CASSLGGGTEAFF
TGTGCCAGCAGCCTCGGGGGAGGGACTGAAGCTTTCTTT
>.|TRBV7-9|TRBJ1-3|.
CASRREGWDTIYF
TGTGCCAGCCGCCGGGAGGGTTGGGACACCATATATTTT
>.|TRBV11-2|TRBJ2-7|few
CASSLGGGQYF
TGTGCCAGCAGCTTAGGGGGAGGGCAGTACTTC
>TRBD1|TRBV15|TRBJ1-4|.
CATSRGGQEREKLFF
TGTGCCACCAGCAGAGGGGGACAGGAACGTGAAAAACTGTTTTTT
>.|TRBV12-3/TRBV12-4|TRBJ1-3|.
CASSLVVGNTIYF
TGTGCCAGCAGTCTCGTTGTTGGAAACACCATATATTTT
>TRBD1|TRBV29-1|TRBJ1-2|.
CSAQGQGGYTF
TGCAGCGCACAGGGGCAAGGTGGCTACACCTTC
>.|TRBV3-1/TRBV3-2|TRBJ1-4|.
CASSQDLQPTNEKLFF
TGTGCCAGCAGCCAAGATCTACAGCCAACTAATGAAAAACTGTTTTTT
>.|TRBV12-3/TRBV12-4|TRBJ2-3|.
CASRYTDTQYF
TGTGCCAGCAGGTACACAGATACGCAGTATTTT
>.|TRBV30|TRBJ2-3|.
CAWREGSTRDTQYF
TGTGCCTGGAGGGAGGGGTCTACAAGGGATACGCAGTATTTT
>.|TRBV7-3|TRBJ1-2|.
CASSLTGPPDYGYTF
TGTGCCAGCAGCTTAACGGGGCCACCAGACTATGGCTACACCTTC
>.|TRBV6-2/TRBV6-3|TRBJ1-1|once
CASSPAGAEGSTEAFF
TGTGCCAGCAGCCCGGCAGGGGCTGAAGGAAGCACTGAAGCTTTCTTT
>.|TRBV6-5|TRBJ1-3|.
CASSYRGYGNTIYF
TGTGCCAGCAGTTACAGAGGGTATGGAAACACCATATATTTT
>TRBD1|TRBV6-5|TRBJ1-2|.
CASSYTPGQGNGYTF
TGTGCCAGCAGTTACACGCCGGGACAGGGTAATGGCTACACCTTC
>.|TRBV11-2|TRBJ1-2|once
CASSLLSQGLDGSYTF
TGTGCCAGCAGCTTATTGTCACAGGGCCTAGATGGTAGCTACACCTTC
>.|TRBV25-1|TRBJ2-2|.
CASSVGGPGELFF
TGTGCCAGCAGTGTTGGCGGGCCCGGGGAGCTGTTTTTT
>.|TRBV4-2|TRBJ2-7|.
CASSQDLRQDLNEQYF
TGTGCCAGCAGCCAAGATCTTAGACAGGACCTCAACGAGCAGTACTTC
>.|TRBV30|TRBJ1-3|.
CAWISGWEGGIGNTIYF
TGTGCCTGGATCTCCGGATGGGAGGGAGGTATTGGAAACACCATATATTTT
>TRBD1|TRBV12-3/TRBV12-4|TRBJ1-2|.
CASSSTGDYGYTF
TGTGCCAGCAGTTCGACAGGGGACTATGGCTACACCTTC
>.|TRBV24-1|TRBJ1-5|.
CATSESGLPQHF
TGTGCCACCAGTGAGTCGGGTCTGCCCCAGCATTTT
>.|TRBV20-1|TRBJ1-2|.
CSAGDFDGYTF
TGCAGTGCGGGGGACTTTGACGGCTACACCTTC
>.|TRBV3-1/TRBV3-2|TRBJ1-1|few
CASSQGRGYGTEAFF
TGTGCCAGCAGCCAAGGTCGGGGGTACGGCACTGAAGCTTTCTTT
>.|TRBV20-1|TRBJ1-3|.
CSASSGKDIGNTIYF
TGCAGTGCTAGTTCCGGGAAGGATATCGGAAACACCATATATTTT
>.|TRBV7-6|TRBJ1-4|.
CASSFGQINEKLFF
TGTGCCAGCAGCTTTGGGCAGATTAATGAAAAACTGTTTTTT
>.|TRBV2|TRBJ2-7|.
CASSEVRGYEQYF
TGTGCCAGCAGTGAAGTTCGGGGCTACGAGCAGTACTTC
>.|TRBV30|TRBJ1-2|.
CAWSSLPYGYTF
TGTGCCTGGTCCTCACTTCCCTATGGCTACACCTTC
>TRBD2|TRBV28|TRBJ2-2|.
CASSLSYAGGATGELFF
TGTGCCAGCAGTTTATCCTACGCGGGGGGGGCCACCGGGGAGCTGTTTTTT
>TRBD2|TRBV24-1|TRBJ2-1|.
CATSDQGTSGGGHEQFF
TGTGCCACCAGTGATCAGGGGACTAGCGGGGGGGGTCATGAGCAGTTCTTC
>.|TRBV23-1|TRBJ1-2|.
CASSDLGEGGIYGYTF
TGCGCCAGCAGCGATCTTGGGGAGGGGGGCATCTACGGCTACACCTTC